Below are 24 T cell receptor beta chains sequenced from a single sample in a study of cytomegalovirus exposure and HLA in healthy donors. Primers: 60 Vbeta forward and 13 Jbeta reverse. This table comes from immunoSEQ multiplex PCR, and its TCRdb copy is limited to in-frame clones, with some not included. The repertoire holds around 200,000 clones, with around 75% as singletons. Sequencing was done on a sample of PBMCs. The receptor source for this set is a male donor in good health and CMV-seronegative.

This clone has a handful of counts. The CDR3 sequence is CAIGGTSGGDNSGANVLTF. CDR3 DNA: TGTGCCATCGGCGGGACTAGCGGGGGTGATAACTCTGGGGCCAACGTCCTGACTTTC. The J gene is TRBJ2-6, the V gene TRBV10-3, with TRBD2 matching 14 bases. The CDR3 covers 19 residues. The germline gives CDR1 ENHRY, CDR2 SYGVKD. The V segment lost 8 bases and the J segment 0 bases; nucleotides outside the gene matches: 9.

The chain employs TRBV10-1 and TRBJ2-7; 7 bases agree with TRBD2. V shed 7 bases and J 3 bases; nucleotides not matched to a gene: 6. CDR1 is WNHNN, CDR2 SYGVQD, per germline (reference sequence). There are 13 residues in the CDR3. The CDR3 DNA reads TGCGCCAGCAATGACGGGGGGAGCTACGAGCAGTACTTC. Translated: CASNDGGSYEQYF.

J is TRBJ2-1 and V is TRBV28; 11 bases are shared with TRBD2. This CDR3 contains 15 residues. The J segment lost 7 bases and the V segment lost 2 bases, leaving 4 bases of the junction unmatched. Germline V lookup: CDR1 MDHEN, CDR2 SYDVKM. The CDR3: CASSLRASGRNEQFF. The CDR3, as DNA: TGTGCCAGCAGTTTAAGGGCTAGCGGGAGGAATGAGCAGTTCTTC.

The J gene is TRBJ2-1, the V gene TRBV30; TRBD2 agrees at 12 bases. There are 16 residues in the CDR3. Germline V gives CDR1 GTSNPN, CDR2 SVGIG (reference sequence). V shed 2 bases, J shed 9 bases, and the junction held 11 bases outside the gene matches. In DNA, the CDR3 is TGTGCCTGGAGTCTCCGACTAGCGGGAGTATCGGTTGAGCAGTTCTTC. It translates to CAWSLRLAGVSVEQFF. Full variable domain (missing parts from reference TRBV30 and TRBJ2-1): SQTIHQWPATLVQPVGSPLSLECTVEGTSNPNLYWYRQAAGRGLQLLFYSVGIGQISSEVPQNLSASRPQDRQFILSSKKLLLSDSGFYLCAWSLRLAGVSVEQFFGPGTRLTVL.

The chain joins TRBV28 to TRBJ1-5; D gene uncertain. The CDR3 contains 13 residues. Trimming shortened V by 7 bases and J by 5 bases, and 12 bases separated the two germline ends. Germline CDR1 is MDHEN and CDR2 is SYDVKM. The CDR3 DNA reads TGTGCCAGCACCCGACGGGAAGATCAGCCCCAGCATTTT. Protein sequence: CASTRREDQPQHF.

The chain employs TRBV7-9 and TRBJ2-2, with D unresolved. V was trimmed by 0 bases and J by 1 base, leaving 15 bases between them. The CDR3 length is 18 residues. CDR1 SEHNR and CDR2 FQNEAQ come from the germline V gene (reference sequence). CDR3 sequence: CASSLAPRKELNTGELFF. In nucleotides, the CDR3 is TGTGCCAGCAGCTTAGCGCCCAGGAAAGAACTGAACACCGGGGAGCTGTTTTTT.

CDR3 region: CASSFKRDTQYF. In DNA form, the CDR3 reads TGTGCCAGCAGTTTCAAGCGGGATACGCAGTATTTT. The V gene is TRBV28, the J gene TRBJ2-3, with D tentatively TRBD2 (5 bases). Germline loops: CDR1 MDHEN, CDR2 SYDVKM. The CDR3 spans 12 residues. Trimming cost V 3 bases and J 6 bases, with 7 bases left between them.

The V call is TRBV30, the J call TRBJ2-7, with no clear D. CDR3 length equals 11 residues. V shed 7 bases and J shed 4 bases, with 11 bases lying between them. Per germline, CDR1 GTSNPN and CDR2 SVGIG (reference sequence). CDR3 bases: TGTGCCTCCCGTCAGGTGTACGAGCAGTACTTC. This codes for CASRQVYEQYF.

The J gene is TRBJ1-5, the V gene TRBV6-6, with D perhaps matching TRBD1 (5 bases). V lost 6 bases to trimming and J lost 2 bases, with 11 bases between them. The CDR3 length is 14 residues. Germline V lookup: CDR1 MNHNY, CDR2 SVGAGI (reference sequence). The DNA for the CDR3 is TGTGCCAGCAGCGCGGAGGGACGCAATCAGCCCCAGCATTTT. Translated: CASSAEGRNQPQHF.

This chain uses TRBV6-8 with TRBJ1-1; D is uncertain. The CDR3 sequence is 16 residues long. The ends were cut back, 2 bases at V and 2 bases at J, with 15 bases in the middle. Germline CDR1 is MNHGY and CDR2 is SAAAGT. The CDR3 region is CASSYGGHAFNTEAFF. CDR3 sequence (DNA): TGTGCCAGCAGTTACGGAGGCCACGCTTTTAACACTGAAGCTTTCTTT.

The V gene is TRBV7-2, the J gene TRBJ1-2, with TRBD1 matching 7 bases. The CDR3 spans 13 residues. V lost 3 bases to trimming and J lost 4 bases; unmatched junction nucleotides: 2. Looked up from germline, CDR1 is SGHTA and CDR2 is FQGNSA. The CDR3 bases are TGTGCCAGCAGCTTCGACAGGGCCTATGGCTACACCTTC. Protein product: CASSFDRAYGYTF.

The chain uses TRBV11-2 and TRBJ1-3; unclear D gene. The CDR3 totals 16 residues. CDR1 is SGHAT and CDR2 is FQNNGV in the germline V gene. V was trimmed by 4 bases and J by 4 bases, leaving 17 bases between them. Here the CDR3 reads CASSSLQSPAGNTIYF. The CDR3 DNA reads TGTGCCAGCAGCTCCTTACAGTCTCCCGCCGGAAACACCATATATTTT.

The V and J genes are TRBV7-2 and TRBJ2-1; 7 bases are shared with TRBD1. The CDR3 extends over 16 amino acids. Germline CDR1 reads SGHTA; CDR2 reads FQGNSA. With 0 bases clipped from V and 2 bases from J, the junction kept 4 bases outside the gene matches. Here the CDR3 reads CASSLAGQAPYNEQFF. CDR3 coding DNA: TGTGCCAGCAGCTTAGCAGGACAGGCCCCCTACAATGAGCAGTTCTTC.

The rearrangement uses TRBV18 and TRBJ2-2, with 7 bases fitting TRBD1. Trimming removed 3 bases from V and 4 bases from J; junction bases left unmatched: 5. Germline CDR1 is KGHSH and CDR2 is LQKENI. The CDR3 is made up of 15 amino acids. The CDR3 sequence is CASSPDRESTGELFF. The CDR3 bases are TGTGCCAGCTCACCCGACAGGGAGAGCACCGGGGAGCTGTTTTTT.

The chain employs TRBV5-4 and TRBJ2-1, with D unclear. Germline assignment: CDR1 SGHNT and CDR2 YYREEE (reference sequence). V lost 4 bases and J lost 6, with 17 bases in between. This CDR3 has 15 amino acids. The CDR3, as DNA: TGTGCCAGCAGCCCCGACTGGAGCAACGGCAATGAGCAGTTCTTC. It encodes CASSPDWSNGNEQFF. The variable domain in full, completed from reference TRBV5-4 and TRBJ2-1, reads ETGVTQSPTHLIKTRGQQVTLRCSSQSGHNTVSWYQQALGQGPQFIFQYYREEENGRGNFPPRFSGLQFPNYSSELNVNALELDDSALYLCASSPDWSNGNEQFFGPGTRLTVL.

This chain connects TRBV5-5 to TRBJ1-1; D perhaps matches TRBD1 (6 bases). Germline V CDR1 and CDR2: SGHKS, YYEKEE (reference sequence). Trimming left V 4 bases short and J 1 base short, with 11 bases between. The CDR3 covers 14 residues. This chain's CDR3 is CASSPGQKNTEAFF. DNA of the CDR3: TGTGCCAGCAGCCCCGGACAGAAGAACACTGAAGCTTTCTTT.

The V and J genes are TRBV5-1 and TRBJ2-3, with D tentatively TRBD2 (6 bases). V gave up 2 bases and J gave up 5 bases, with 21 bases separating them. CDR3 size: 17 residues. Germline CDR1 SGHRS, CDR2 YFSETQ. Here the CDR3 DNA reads TGCGCCAGCAGCTTACCCCGAGGCGGAGGGGCGAGAGATACGCAGTATTTT. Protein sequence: CASSLPRGGGARDTQYF. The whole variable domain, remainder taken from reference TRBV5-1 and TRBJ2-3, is KAGVTQTPRYLIKTRGQQVTLSCSPISGHRSVSWYQQTPGQGLQFLFEYFSETQRNKGNFPGRFSGRQFSNSRSEMNVSTLELGDSALYLCASSLPRGGGARDTQYFGPGTRLTVL.

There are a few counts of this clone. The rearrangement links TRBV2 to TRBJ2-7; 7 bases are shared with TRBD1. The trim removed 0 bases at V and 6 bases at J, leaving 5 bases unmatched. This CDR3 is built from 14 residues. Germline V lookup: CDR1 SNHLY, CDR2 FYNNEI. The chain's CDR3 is CASSEAGTVGEQYF. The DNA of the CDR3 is TGTGCCAGCAGTGAAGCAGGGACAGTCGGCGAGCAGTACTTC.

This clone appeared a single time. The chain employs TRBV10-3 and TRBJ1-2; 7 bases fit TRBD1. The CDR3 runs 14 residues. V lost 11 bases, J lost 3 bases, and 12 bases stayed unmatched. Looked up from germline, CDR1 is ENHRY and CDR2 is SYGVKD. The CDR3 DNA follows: TGTGCCGTTGGACAGGCTGAGAGGGACTATGGCTACACCTTC. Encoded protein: CAVGQAERDYGYTF.

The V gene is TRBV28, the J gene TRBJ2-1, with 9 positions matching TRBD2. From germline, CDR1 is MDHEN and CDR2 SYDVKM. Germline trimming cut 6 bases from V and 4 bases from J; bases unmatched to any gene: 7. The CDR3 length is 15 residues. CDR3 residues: CASRSGGRVYNEQFF. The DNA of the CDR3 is TGTGCCAGCAGAAGTGGCGGGAGGGTTTACAATGAGCAGTTCTTC.

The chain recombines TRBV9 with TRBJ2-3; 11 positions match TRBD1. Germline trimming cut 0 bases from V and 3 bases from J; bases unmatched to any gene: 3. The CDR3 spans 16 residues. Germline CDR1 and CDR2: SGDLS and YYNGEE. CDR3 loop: CASSVGGTGGTDTQYF. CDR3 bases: TGTGCCAGCAGCGTAGGCGGGACAGGGGGGACAGATACGCAGTATTTT.

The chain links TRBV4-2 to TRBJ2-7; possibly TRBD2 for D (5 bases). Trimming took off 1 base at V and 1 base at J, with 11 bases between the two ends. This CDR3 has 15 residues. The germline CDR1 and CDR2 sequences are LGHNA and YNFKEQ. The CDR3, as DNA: TGTGCCAGCAGCCAAGCTTCCAGCGGATCCTACGAGCAGTACTTC. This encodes CASSQASSGSYEQYF.

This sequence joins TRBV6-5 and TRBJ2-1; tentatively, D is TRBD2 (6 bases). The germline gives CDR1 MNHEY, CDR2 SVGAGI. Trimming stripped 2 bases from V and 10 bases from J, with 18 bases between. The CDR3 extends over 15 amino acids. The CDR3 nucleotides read TGTGCCAGCAGTTACGGCGGGGCAGGGAGGAGGGAGCAGTTCTTC. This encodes CASSYGGAGRREQFF.

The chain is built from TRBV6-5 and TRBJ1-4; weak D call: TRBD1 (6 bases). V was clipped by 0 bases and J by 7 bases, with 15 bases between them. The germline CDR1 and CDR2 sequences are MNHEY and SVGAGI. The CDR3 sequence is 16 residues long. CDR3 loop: CASSYSNGGGGEKLFF. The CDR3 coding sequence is TGTGCCAGCAGTTACTCGAACGGGGGGGGCGGTGAAAAACTGTTTTTT.